The 26 T cell receptor beta chains given below trace back to one sample, sequenced in a study of T-cell reconstitution after alpha-beta-depleted transplantation in children. A library of TCRbeta sequences, prepared with unique molecular identifiers, was generated. MiXCR, run by TCRdb on the PCR reads, gives a single entry per CDR3 protein. Seen here are about 240,000 distinct CDR3 sequences, more than 10% observed once, and the top ten hold roughly 2.6%. This specimen was PBMCs from the stem cell graft donor, taken from the stem cell graft. The receptors originated from a human donor who donated a stem cell graft to a child with acute lymphoblastic leukemia.

The J gene is TRBJ2-5, the V gene TRBV20-1; D remains unclear. The CDR3 extends over 13 amino acids. CDR1 and CDR2 from the germline V gene are DFQATT and SNEGSKA (reference sequence). V was trimmed by 0 bases and J by 0 bases, leaving 5 bases between them. This CDR3 reads CSARDQNQETQYF. CDR3 sequence (DNA): TGCAGTGCTAGAGATCAGAACCAAGAGACCCAGTACTTC.

This clonotype was picked up many times. V and J are TRBV9 and TRBJ2-3; 7 nucleotides line up with TRBD2. The J segment lost 3 bases and the V segment lost 4 bases, leaving 8 bases of the junction unmatched. Germline CDR1 SGDLS, CDR2 YYNGEE. This CDR3 is 15 amino acids long. The CDR3 here is CASSLRWGGTDTQYF. The CDR3 DNA follows: TGTGCCAGCAGCCTACGGTGGGGGGGAACAGATACGCAGTATTTT. Complete variable domain (other parts from reference TRBV9 and TRBJ2-3): DSGVTQTPKHLITATGQRVTLRCSPRSGDLSVYWYQQSLDQGLQFLIQYYNGEERAKGNILERFSAQQFPDLHSELNLSSLELGDSALYFCASSLRWGGTDTQYFGPGTRLTVL.

This clonotype was observed many times. J is TRBJ1-2 and V is TRBV27; no definite D call. Germline values: CDR1 MNHEY, CDR2 SMNVEV (reference sequence). Trimming removed 6 bases at V and 4 bases at J, with 9 bases between. This CDR3 is 12 amino acids long. DNA for the CDR3: TGTGCCAGCAGCGGGGTCGGCTATGGCTACACCTTC. Protein sequence: CASSGVGYGYTF.

This clonotype appeared many times. V and J are TRBV4-1 and TRBJ2-1, with a possible D match to TRBD2 (5 bases). Trimming left V 3 bases short and J 6 bases short, with 9 bases between. This CDR3 spans 13 amino acids. CDR1 MGHRA and CDR2 YSYEKL come from the germline V gene. The CDR3 protein is CASSQGSVNEQFF. As DNA, the CDR3 is TGCGCCAGCAGCCAGGGGAGCGTCAATGAGCAGTTCTTC.

This clonotype came up many times. The V gene is TRBV7-9, the J gene TRBJ1-5, with a tentative D call TRBD1 (6 bases). V dropped 10 bases and J dropped 2 bases, with 9 bases sitting between them. CDR1 SEHNR and CDR2 FQNEAQ come from the germline V gene (reference sequence). This CDR3 is built from 12 residues. The CDR3 coding sequence is TGTGCCACCCGACAGGGCAATCAGCCCCAGCATTTT. Amino acid sequence: CATRQGNQPQHF.

This clonotype has at least ten counts. The CDR3 protein is CASSFEGQQETQYF. The CDR3 DNA is TGTGCCAGCAGCTTCGAGGGACAGCAAGAGACCCAGTACTTC. The chain has TRBV7-9 and TRBJ2-5, with TRBD1 matching 7 bases. Germline V gives CDR1 SEHNR, CDR2 FQNEAQ (reference sequence). The CDR3 has 14 amino acids. J was trimmed by 2 bases and V by 3 bases; bases with no gene match: 3.

This clonotype was seen at least ten times. The V call is TRBV12-3 or TRBV12-4, the J call TRBJ1-6; D is ambiguous. V shed 11 bases and J shed 7 bases, with 12 bases lying between them. The CDR3 loop spans 12 amino acids. Here the CDR3 reads CASRGVNSPLHF. The CDR3 DNA is TGTGCCTCCCGGGGTGTCAATTCACCCCTCCACTTT.

This clonotype came up many times. The chain carries TRBV5-1 and TRBJ1-3; weak D call: TRBD1 (5 bases). V gave up 0 bases and J gave up 0 bases, with 10 bases separating them. Germline V CDR1 and CDR2: SGHRS, YFSETQ. The CDR3 spans 16 residues. This chain's CDR3 is CASSLDGGSSGNTIYF. CDR3 coding DNA: TGCGCCAGCAGCTTGGATGGGGGGTCCTCTGGAAACACCATATATTTT. Based on the CDR3 plus reference TRBV5-1 and TRBJ1-3, the full variable domain is KAGVTQTPRYLIKTRGQQVTLSCSPISGHRSVSWYQQTPGQGLQFLFEYFSETQRNKGNFPGRFSGRQFSNSRSEMNVSTLELGDSALYLCASSLDGGSSGNTIYFGEGSWLTVV.

This clonotype was found many times. This sequence joins TRBV29-1 and TRBJ2-7; no firm D call. V lost 3 bases and J lost 0, with 9 bases in between. CDR3 length equals 13 residues. CDR1 is SQVTM and CDR2 is ANQGSEA in the germline V gene. CDR3 nucleotides: TGCAGCGTTGAGGCAGAGAGCTCCTACGAGCAGTACTTC. Translation gives CSVEAESSYEQYF.

This clonotype was seen repeatedly, ten times or more. This chain connects TRBV24-1 to TRBJ2-3; D is unclear. CDR1 is KGHDR and CDR2 is SFDVKD in the germline V gene. This CDR3 has 17 residues. Trimming pared 4 bases from V and 4 bases from J, leaving 20 bases between. The CDR3 DNA follows: TGTGCCACCAGTGAAGACCGACGGACCTGGAAGGCAGATACGCAGTATTTT. Translated: CATSEDRRTWKADTQYF.

The gene calls are TRBV28 and TRBJ1-6, with a weak D call TRBD1 (5 bases). Germline V lookup: CDR1 MDHEN, CDR2 SYDVKM. V was clipped by 2 bases and J by 0 bases, with 11 bases between them. The CDR3 runs 17 residues. In nucleotides, the CDR3 is TGTGCCAGCAGTTTACTACAGGCCCGCTCCTATAATTCACCCCTCCACTTT. As protein: CASSLLQARSYNSPLHF.

A word on this clonotype: This may stem from a read error, because a much larger clone lies one nucleotide away. V usage is TRBV5-1 and J usage is TRBJ2-2, with D possibly called TRBD1 or TRBD2 (5 bases each). Germline V gives CDR1 SGHRS, CDR2 YFSETQ. CDR3 size: 15 residues. With 6 bases removed from V and 2 bases from J, the gap between germline ends came to 14 bases. The CDR3 nucleotides are TGCGCCAGCACCAGCTGGGACCCTAACACCGGGGAGCTGTTTTTT. Amino acid sequence: CASTSWDPNTGELFF.

In its sample, this clonotype was seen many times. The chain has TRBV6-2 or TRBV6-3 and TRBJ2-5, with D tentatively TRBD2 (6 bases). Trimming stripped 2 bases from V and 1 base from J, with 11 bases between. The CDR3 length is 15 residues. Looked up from germline, CDR1 is MNHEY and CDR2 is SVGEGT. CDR3 in DNA: TGTGCCAGCAGTTACGTTGCGGGAACCCAAGAGACCCAGTACTTC. It is translated as CASSYVAGTQETQYF.

This clonotype was observed many times. This chain uses TRBV20-1 with TRBJ2-7; D possibly matches TRBD1 or TRBD2 (6 bases each). The germline V gene has CDR1 DFQATT and CDR2 SNEGSKA (reference sequence). There are 14 residues in the CDR3. V lost 3 bases to trimming and J lost 2 bases, with 14 bases between them. The CDR3 protein is CSASWSRGPYEQYF. The CDR3 nucleotides are TGCAGTGCTAGCTGGTCCCGGGGGCCCTACGAGCAGTACTTC.

This clonotype was detected ten times or more. The V and J genes are TRBV5-1 and TRBJ2-2; 10 positions match TRBD1. V shed 4 bases and J 4 bases; nucleotides not matched to a gene: 10. The CDR3 has 17 residues. The germline V gene has CDR1 SGHRS and CDR2 YFSETQ. In nucleotides, the CDR3 is TGCGCCAGCAGCGCCCCCGCTGGACAGGGGGGCACCGGGGAGCTGTTTTTT. Amino acid sequence: CASSAPAGQGGTGELFF.

This clonotype has a single count. This may stem from a read error, because a much larger clone lies one nucleotide away. The rearrangement joins TRBV7-2 to TRBJ2-5; possibly TRBD1 for D (5 bases). CDR1 SGHTA and CDR2 FQGNSA come from the germline V gene. This CDR3 has 15 residues. V lost 0 bases and J 4 bases, leaving 12 bases between the germline ends. CDR3: CASSLAGHMGETQYF. DNA of the CDR3: TGTGCCAGCAGCTTAGCGGGGCATATGGGAGAGACCCAGTACTTC.

This clonotype was counted at least ten times. This chain links TRBV6-1 with TRBJ1-4; TRBD1 agrees at 9 bases. This CDR3 is built from 15 residues. Germline V CDR1 and CDR2: MNHNS, SASEGT. V lost 6 bases, J lost 14 bases, and 16 bases stayed unmatched. CDR3 amino acids: CASRPRQGGDDWLFF. CDR3 coding DNA: TGTGCCAGCAGACCCCGACAGGGGGGGGATGATTGGCTGTTTTTT.

At least ten counts were recorded for this clonotype. The V and J genes are TRBV5-1 and TRBJ2-1, with 9 bases that match TRBD1. The V gene end was trimmed by 4 bases and the J gene end by 5 bases; junction bases not matched to a gene: 10. CDR1 SGHRS and CDR2 YFSETQ come from the germline V gene. CDR3 length: 16 residues. CDR3 nucleotides: TGCGCCAGCAGCACCCGGACAGGGGTCGCGCACAATGAGCAGTTCTTC. This codes for CASSTRTGVAHNEQFF. The whole variable domain, filled in from reference TRBV5-1 and TRBJ2-1, reads KAGVTQTPRYLIKTRGQQVTLSCSPISGHRSVSWYQQTPGQGLQFLFEYFSETQRNKGNFPGRFSGRQFSNSRSEMNVSTLELGDSALYLCASSTRTGVAHNEQFFGPGTRLTVL.

There are many counts of this clonotype. The rearrangement joins TRBV7-2 to TRBJ2-7; 10 bases fit TRBD2. V gave up 3 bases and J gave up 3 bases; unmatched junction bases: 5. CDR1 and CDR2 from the germline V gene are SGHTA and FQGNSA. There are 15 residues in the CDR3. CDR3 protein: CASSFRSSGSYEQYF. Written as DNA, the CDR3 is TGTGCCAGCAGCTTTAGGTCTAGCGGGAGCTACGAGCAGTACTTC.

This clonotype was seen a handful of times. This sequence joins TRBV18 and TRBJ2-7; D ambiguous. V lost 1 base and J 3 bases, leaving 10 bases between the germline ends. The CDR3 has 14 amino acids. Germline V gene sequence: CDR1 KGHSH, CDR2 LQKENI. CDR3: CASSPRAGVYEQYF. The CDR3 DNA reads TGTGCCAGCTCACCACGCGCAGGAGTCTACGAGCAGTACTTC.

In its sample, this clonotype was seen many times. V usage is TRBV11-2 and J usage is TRBJ1-2; TRBD1 might be the D (6 bases). The CDR3 consists of 16 residues. Germline V gene lookup returns CDR1 SGHAT and CDR2 FQNNGV. Deletions cut 2 bases from V and 3 bases from J, with 16 bases between. DNA for the CDR3: TGTGCCAGCAGCTTATCAATTGCGGGGGGCTACTATGGCTACACCTTC. Its translation is CASSLSIAGGYYGYTF.

The table lists this clonotype with many counts. V usage is TRBV6-5 and J usage is TRBJ1-1; D ambiguous. The CDR3 sequence is 14 residues long. Germline V gives CDR1 MNHEY, CDR2 SVGAGI. V gave up 2 bases and J gave up 4 bases, with 11 bases separating them. In nucleotides, the CDR3 is TGTGCCAGCAGTTACACCGGTCCCGTCACTGAAGCTTTCTTT. It specifies CASSYTGPVTEAFF.

V usage is TRBV20-1 and J usage is TRBJ1-2; D uncertain. The V gene's germline CDR1 is DFQATT and CDR2 SNEGSKA (reference sequence). V dropped 6 bases and J dropped 6 bases, with 5 bases sitting between them. The CDR3 sequence is 9 residues long. The CDR3 nucleotides read TGCAGTGCAAGGGATGGCTACACCTTC. As protein: CSARDGYTF.

In its sample, this clonotype was seen many times. This chain uses TRBV10-3 with TRBJ2-2; D unresolved. Between the trimmed V and J ends, which lost 8 bases and 4 bases, there was a span of 8 bases. Germline-derived CDR1 and CDR2 are ENHRY and SYGVKD. The CDR3 totals 12 residues. The CDR3 DNA follows: TGTGCCATCCGTGGGGTCACCGGGGAGCTGTTTTTT. It encodes CAIRGVTGELFF.

In its sample, this clonotype was seen a few times. The chain has TRBV29-1 and TRBJ2-3; no firm D call. Trimming shortened V by 3 bases and J by 2 bases, and 9 bases separated the two germline ends. The CDR3 is 13 residues long. CDR1 is SQVTM, CDR2 ANQGSEA, per germline. The CDR3: CSVDQQSTDTQYF. DNA of the CDR3: TGCAGCGTTGATCAACAGTCCACAGATACGCAGTATTTT.

At least ten counts were recorded for this clonotype. The chain couples TRBV7-9 to TRBJ2-2; 11 bases map to TRBD2. CDR1 and CDR2 (germline): SEHNR, FQNEAQ (reference sequence). The CDR3 is 16 residues long. J gave up 0 bases and V 4 bases, and 1 base lay outside the gene matches. The CDR3 sequence: CASSSGLAANTGELFF. CDR3 in DNA: TGTGCCAGCAGCTCGGGACTAGCGGCGAACACCGGGGAGCTGTTTTTT.